These 22 T cell receptor beta chains were all obtained from the same sample, sequenced in a study of cytomegalovirus exposure and HLA in healthy donors (dated by TCRdb to the late 2010s). Library preparation employed the immunoSEQ multiplex PCR assay. The multiplex PCR relied on a mix of 60 forward primers for TCR Vbeta segments and 13 reverse primers for TCR Jbeta segments. The clones in this table, taken by TCRdb from immuneACCESS, are in-frame only. Not every clone is retained; where verified, under half of the shortfall comes from an unresolved V gene, and the cause of the rest is unknown. This sample holds some 140,000 clones; around three quarters were observed only once. The ten biggest clones cover over 3% of the sample. Input material: PBMCs. These receptor sequences come from a woman between 40 and 55 years old in good health and CMV-seronegative.

The chain couples TRBV5-1 to TRBJ2-6; D is uncertain. Deletions cut 1 base from V and 4 bases from J, with 6 bases between. Germline CDR1 and CDR2: SGHRS and YFSETQ. The CDR3 loop spans 14 amino acids. CDR3 sequence (DNA): TGCGCCAGCAGCTTGACAGCCGGGGCCAACGTCCTGACTTTC. Its protein product is CASSLTAGANVLTF.

The chain couples TRBV7-9 to TRBJ2-7, with 10 nucleotides matching TRBD1. CDR1 and CDR2 (germline): SEHNR, FQNEAQ (reference sequence). The CDR3 is 15 residues long. J gave up 6 bases and V 2 bases, and 7 bases lay outside the gene matches. In DNA form, the CDR3 reads TGTGCCAGCAGCTTATCCGACAGGGGGCAGCGCGAGCAGTACTTC. Translation: CASSLSDRGQREQYF.

The chain joins TRBV5-1 to TRBJ1-5; maybe TRBD1 (5 bases). CDR1 and CDR2 from the germline V gene are SGHRS and YFSETQ. V was clipped by 0 bases and J by 4 bases, with 5 bases between them. This CDR3 has 13 amino acids. CDR3 coding DNA: TGCGCCAGCAGCTTGGGACAGAATCAGCCCCAGCATTTT. Translated, it gives CASSLGQNQPQHF.

V usage is TRBV7-2 and J usage is TRBJ2-3; 7 nucleotides match TRBD1. The CDR3 has 15 amino acids. After removal of 3 bases from V and 7 bases from J, the junction contained 10 bases not matched to a gene. From germline, CDR1 is SGHTA and CDR2 FQGNSA. The CDR3 protein is CASSFQDRAGNTQYF. CDR3 coding DNA: TGTGCCAGCAGCTTTCAAGACAGGGCCGGAAATACGCAGTATTTT.

This chain joins TRBV5-3 and TRBJ1-5, with TRBD1 identical over 7 bases. TRBV5-3 is treated as an ORF (open reading frame) with a function not yet certain. V shed 4 bases and J 2 bases; nucleotides not matched to a gene: 15. This CDR3 contains 18 residues. CDR3: CARSPGQRPGHGNQPQHF. The CDR3, as DNA: TGTGCCAGAAGCCCGGGACAGCGACCGGGTCATGGCAATCAGCCCCAGCATTTT.

V and J are TRBV28 and TRBJ2-1; tentatively, D is TRBD2 (6 bases). V lost 2 bases, J lost 2 bases, and 19 bases lay in between. The CDR3 has 18 residues. The germline V gene has CDR1 MDHEN and CDR2 SYDVKM. The CDR3 protein is CASSLRGYSPRTYNEQFF. CDR3 bases: TGTGCCAGCAGTTTACGGGGGTACTCACCTCGGACCTACAATGAGCAGTTCTTC.

The chain is built from TRBV10-3 and TRBJ2-6; 10 bases line up with TRBD1. After removal of 3 bases from V and 2 bases from J, the junction contained 4 bases not matched to a gene. The CDR3 has 17 amino acids. Per germline, CDR1 ENHRY and CDR2 SYGVKD. In nucleotides, the CDR3 is TGTGCCATCAGTGAACGGGACAGGGGAGCTGGGGCCAACGTCCTGACTTTC. Translation gives CAISERDRGAGANVLTF.

V usage is TRBV5-6 and J usage is TRBJ1-2, with 9 bases fitting TRBD1. J gave up 7 bases and V 4 bases, and 8 bases lay outside the gene matches. Germline CDR1 SGHDT, CDR2 YYEEEE. This CDR3 has 14 residues. In DNA form, the CDR3 reads TGTGCCAGCAGCCGCAGGACAGGGGAGGGTGGCTACACCTTC. Translating it yields CASSRRTGEGGYTF. Together with reference TRBV5-6 and TRBJ1-2, the CDR3 gives the full variable domain: DAGVTQSPTHLIKTRGQQVTLRCSPKSGHDTVSWYQQALGQGPQFIFQYYEEEERQRGNFPDRFSGHQFPNYSSELNVNALLLGDSALYLCASSRRTGEGGYTFGSGTRLTVV.

The gene calls are TRBV5-1 and TRBJ2-5, with 10 bases fitting TRBD1. Germline V gives CDR1 SGHRS, CDR2 YFSETQ. V was clipped by 4 bases and J by 5 bases; unmatched bases: 5. This CDR3 region has 14 residues. The CDR3 region is CASSGDRGFETQYF. CDR3 coding DNA: TGCGCCAGCAGCGGGGACAGGGGTTTCGAGACCCAGTACTTC.

This sequence joins TRBV2 and TRBJ2-2; 14 bases line up with TRBD2. There are 17 residues in the CDR3. Germline assignment: CDR1 SNHLY and CDR2 FYNNEI. After removal of 5 bases from V and 6 bases from J, the junction contained 8 bases not matched to a gene. The CDR3 coding sequence is TGTGCCAGCAGTCTGACTAGCGGGAGGGCCGAGTCCGGGGAGCTGTTTTTT. Protein sequence: CASSLTSGRAESGELFF.

The V call is TRBV7-2, the J call TRBJ1-4; TRBD1 is a possible D gene (5 bases). CDR1 SGHTA and CDR2 FQGNSA come from the germline V gene. The CDR3 has 17 amino acids. V gave up 5 bases and J gave up 0 bases, with 16 bases separating them. CDR3 loop: CASSPTARIATNEKLFF. The CDR3 region has the DNA TGTGCCAGCAGCCCGACAGCCCGAATAGCAACTAATGAAAAACTGTTTTTT.

This clone appeared a single time. The genes are TRBV30 and TRBJ1-1; TRBD1 is a possible D gene (5 bases). Trimming took off 2 bases at V and 6 bases at J, with 16 bases between the two ends. CDR3 length equals 14 residues. Germline assignment: CDR1 GTSNPN and CDR2 SVGIG (reference sequence). The CDR3 DNA sequence: TGTGCCTGGAGTCCCGAAGGGGTGGGCGCTGAAGCTTTCTTT. Amino acids: CAWSPEGVGAEAFF.

This chain connects TRBV28 to TRBJ2-4; D is perhaps TRBD1 (6 bases). From germline, CDR1 is MDHEN and CDR2 SYDVKM. Trimming removed 2 bases from V and 6 bases from J, with 11 bases in between. The CDR3 totals 14 residues. CDR3 region: CASSLPGQLNIQYF. Here the CDR3 DNA reads TGTGCCAGCAGTTTACCCGGACAGCTAAACATTCAGTACTTC.

V is TRBV28 and J is TRBJ2-7; D is possibly TRBD2 (6 bases). The germline CDR1 and CDR2 sequences are MDHEN and SYDVKM. The CDR3 has 18 amino acids. V lost 7 bases, J lost 1 base, and 26 bases lay in between. In nucleotides, the CDR3 is TGTGCCAGCACTCCTCCCCCGTCCGGGAGACCAGATTCCTACGAGCAGTACTTC. Amino acid sequence: CASTPPPSGRPDSYEQYF.

A few counts support this clone. V and J are TRBV5-4 and TRBJ2-1; 13 bases agree with TRBD2. Trimming cost V 4 bases and J 6 bases; bases outside gene matches: 4. The germline gives CDR1 SGHNT, CDR2 YYREEE (reference sequence). The CDR3 has 15 amino acids. CDR3 bases: TGTGCCAGCAGCACACGGACTAGCGGGAGCAATGAGCAGTTCTTC. It codes for CASSTRTSGSNEQFF.

The V call is TRBV28, the J call TRBJ2-3; 9 nucleotides match TRBD2. The CDR3 runs 15 residues. Germline assignment: CDR1 MDHEN and CDR2 SYDVKM. V shed 4 bases and J 1 base; nucleotides not matched to a gene: 3. The CDR3 DNA reads as TGTGCCAGCAGTTCCCCTAGCGGGGGCACAGATACGCAGTATTTT. Its protein product is CASSSPSGGTDTQYF. The entire variable domain, with the rest obtained from reference TRBV28 and TRBJ2-3, is as follows: DVKVTQSSRYLVKRTGEKVFLECVQDMDHENMFWYRQDPGLGLRLIYFSYDVKMKEKGDIPEGYSVSREKKERFSLILESASTNQTSMYLCASSSPSGGTDTQYFGPGTRLTVL.

The chain combines TRBV6-1 with TRBJ1-4; tentatively, D is TRBD1 (6 bases). V was clipped by 6 bases and J by 6 bases, with 11 bases between them. Germline-derived CDR1 and CDR2 are MNHNS and SASEGT. This CDR3 has 13 amino acids. The chain's CDR3 is CASSRDTDEKLFF. CDR3 DNA sequence: TGTGCCAGCAGCCGGGACACAGATGAAAAACTGTTTTTT.

V usage is TRBV19 and J usage is TRBJ1-5; TRBD1 is a possible D gene (5 bases). Per the germline V gene, CDR1 is LNHDA and CDR2 is SQIVND (reference sequence). This CDR3 spans 14 amino acids. The V end lost 5 bases, the J end lost 3 bases, and 11 bases lay between the germline ends. The CDR3 loop is CASSPLTDNQPQHF. The DNA for the CDR3 is TGTGCCAGTAGTCCCCTGACAGACAATCAGCCCCAGCATTTT. Complete variable domain (other parts from reference TRBV19 and TRBJ1-5): DGGITQSPKYLFRKEGQNVTLSCEQNLNHDAMYWYRQDPGQGLRLIYYSQIVNDFQKGDIAEGYSVSREKKESFPLTVTSAQKNPTAFYLCASSPLTDNQPQHFGDGTRLSIL.

The rearrangement links TRBV6-5 to TRBJ2-5, with a tentative D call TRBD2 (6 bases). CDR1 is MNHEY and CDR2 is SVGAGI in the germline V gene. This CDR3 has 13 residues. The V end lost 4 bases, the J end lost 2 bases, and 8 bases lay between the germline ends. The CDR3 DNA reads as TGTGCCAGCAGTTTAAGCGGGCAAGAGACCCAGTACTTC. Translated, it gives CASSLSGQETQYF.

This clone was counted only a few times. V gene TRBV6-5 combines with J gene TRBJ1-6, with D tentatively TRBD1 (6 bases). Germline values: CDR1 MNHEY, CDR2 SVGAGI. V shed 3 bases and J shed 7 bases, with 16 bases lying between them. This CDR3 has 16 amino acids. DNA for the CDR3: TGTGCCAGCAGTTATGGGAACGGGACACCAAATTCACCCCTCCACTTT. Translation: CASSYGNGTPNSPLHF.

This clone was detected a few times. This chain uses TRBV10-3 with TRBJ1-1; D is possibly TRBD1 (6 bases). The V gene's germline CDR1 is ENHRY and CDR2 SYGVKD. The CDR3 is 13 amino acids. The ends were cut back, 4 bases at V and 0 bases at J, with 6 bases in the middle. The CDR3 nucleotides are TGTGCCATCAGTGGACAGGTGAACACTGAAGCTTTCTTT. It yields the protein CAISGQVNTEAFF.

The gene calls are TRBV5-1 and TRBJ2-3; D uncertain. From germline, CDR1 is SGHRS and CDR2 YFSETQ. The germline V and J ends were trimmed by 4 bases and 0 bases, with 6 bases remaining between them. CDR3 length: 13 amino acids. The CDR3 here is CASSLPSTDTQYF. The CDR3 DNA reads TGCGCCAGCAGCCTACCAAGCACAGATACGCAGTATTTT.